The next 4 T cell receptor beta chains were all read from a single sample in a study of T cell responses to AZD1222 COVID-19 vaccine. The table came from immunoSEQ multiplex PCR; TCRdb's copy has only in-frame clones and leaves some out. The table includes about 88,000 clones, 92% detected once. Sample: peripheral blood, taken on day 0 of AZD1222 vaccination. These receptors were collected from an adult in good health.

This sequence joins TRBV9 and TRBJ2-1, with D unresolved. Germline V gene sequence: CDR1 SGDLS, CDR2 YYNGEE. CDR3 length: 17 residues. V gave up 0 bases and J gave up 6 bases, with 19 bases separating them. The CDR3 loop is CASSVGSVVTGVNEQFF. CDR3 sequence (DNA): TGTGCCAGCAGCGTAGGATCCGTGGTTACGGGCGTCAATGAGCAGTTCTTC.

J is TRBJ2-3 and V is TRBV9; D might be TRBD2 (5 bases). CDR3 length equals 12 residues. V lost 0 bases and J lost 11, with 10 bases in between. Germline assignment: CDR1 SGDLS and CDR2 YYNGEE. The CDR3 sequence: CASSVENGLQYF. The CDR3 nucleotides read TGTGCCAGCAGCGTAGAGAACGGACTGCAGTATTTT.

This chain uses TRBV12-2 with TRBJ2-5; TRBD1, the D gene given by the table, was not confirmed from the DNA. TRBV12-2 is a recognized pseudogene. The CDR3 is made up of 18 amino acids. The CDR3 region has the DNA TGTGCAAGTCGCCTAACGGGGGACAGGGGAGTTTGTGTGGAGACCCAGTACTTC. Amino acids: CASRLTGDRGVCVETQYF.

This rearrangement joins TRBV30 to TRBJ2-7, with D perhaps TRBD1 (5 bases). CDR3 length: 12 amino acids. Germline assignment: CDR1 GTSNPN and CDR2 SVGIG (reference sequence). V lost 2 bases to trimming and J lost 3 bases, with 8 bases between them. The CDR3 region is CAWSRQSYEQYF. In DNA form, the CDR3 reads TGTGCCTGGAGTCGACAGAGCTACGAGCAGTACTTC.